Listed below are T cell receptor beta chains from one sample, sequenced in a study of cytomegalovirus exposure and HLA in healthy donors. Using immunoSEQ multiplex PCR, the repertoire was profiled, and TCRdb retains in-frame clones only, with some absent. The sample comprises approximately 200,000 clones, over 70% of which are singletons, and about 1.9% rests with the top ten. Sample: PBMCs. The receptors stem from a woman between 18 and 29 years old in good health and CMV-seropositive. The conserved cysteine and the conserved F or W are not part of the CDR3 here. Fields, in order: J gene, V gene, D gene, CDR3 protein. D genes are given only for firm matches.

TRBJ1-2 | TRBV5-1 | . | ASSRGTDYGYT
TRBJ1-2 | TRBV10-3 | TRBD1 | AISAGTGYGYT
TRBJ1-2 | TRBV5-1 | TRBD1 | ASSFQQGADYGYT
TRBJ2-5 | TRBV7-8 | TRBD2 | ASSFGGGSETQY
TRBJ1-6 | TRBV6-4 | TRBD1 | ASSGGDSSYNSPLH
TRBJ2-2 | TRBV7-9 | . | ASSSRGANGAGELF
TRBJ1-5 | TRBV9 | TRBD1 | ASRADRGGNQPQH
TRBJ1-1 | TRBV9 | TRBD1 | ASSGSSGGTEAF
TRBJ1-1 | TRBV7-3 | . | ASSLAGNTEAF
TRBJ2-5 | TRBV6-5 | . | ASSSPARSQY
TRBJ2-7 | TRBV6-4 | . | ASSDRGASEDEQY
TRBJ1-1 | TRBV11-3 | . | ASSGQMNTEAF
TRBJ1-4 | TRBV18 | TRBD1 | ASSPGTAEEKLF
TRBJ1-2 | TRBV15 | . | ATSRNQRRYGYT
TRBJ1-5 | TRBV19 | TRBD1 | ASSTGTGWQPQH
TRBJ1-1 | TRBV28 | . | ASSSVNTEAF
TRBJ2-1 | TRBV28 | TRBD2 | ASSPWTSEEQF
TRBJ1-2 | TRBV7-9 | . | ASSLPGISYGYT
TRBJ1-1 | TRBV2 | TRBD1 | ASSVEGATEAF
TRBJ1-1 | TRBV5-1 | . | ASSLVPRENTEAF
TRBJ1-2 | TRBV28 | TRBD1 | ATTAGTGVYGYT
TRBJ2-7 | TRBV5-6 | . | ASRVGLYEQY
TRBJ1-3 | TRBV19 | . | ASSPTGSSGNTIY
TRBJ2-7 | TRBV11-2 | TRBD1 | ASSLGTGPLSYEQY
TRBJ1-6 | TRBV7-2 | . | ASSFTGNPLH
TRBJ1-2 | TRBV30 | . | AWRRWTDGYT
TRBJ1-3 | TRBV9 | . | ASSPGDIRSSGNTIY
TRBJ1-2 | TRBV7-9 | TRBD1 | ASLLRGNYGYT
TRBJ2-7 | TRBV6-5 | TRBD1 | ASSQDRGNGNEQY
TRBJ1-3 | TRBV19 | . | ASSATGDRNTIY
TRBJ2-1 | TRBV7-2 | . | ASSLQAGLYNEQF
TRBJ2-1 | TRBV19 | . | ASTPTRWPNEPGEQF
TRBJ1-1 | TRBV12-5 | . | ASGLVPGNTEAF
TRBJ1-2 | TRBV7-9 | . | GALGANYGYT
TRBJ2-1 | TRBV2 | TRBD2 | ASSGSLAGGSGSVYEQF
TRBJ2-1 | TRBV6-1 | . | ASSGPGVVGNEQF
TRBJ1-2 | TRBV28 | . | ASKTVIYGYT
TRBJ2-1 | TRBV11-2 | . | ASSLAYGLTYNEQF
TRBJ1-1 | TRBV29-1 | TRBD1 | SAVVTGARAEAF
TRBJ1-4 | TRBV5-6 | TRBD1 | ASSLAGTGRGEKLF
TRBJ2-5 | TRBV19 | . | ASSRGRGLQETQY
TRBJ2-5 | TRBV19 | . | ASSIRGQETQY
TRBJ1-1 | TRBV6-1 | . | ASRALIANTEAF
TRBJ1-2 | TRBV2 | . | ASSPRAGNGYT
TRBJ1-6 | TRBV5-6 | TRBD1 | ASSADRGRSQKNSPLH
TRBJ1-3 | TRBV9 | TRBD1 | ASSPRTGLLNTIY
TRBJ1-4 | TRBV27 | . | ASSHHDSYNEKLF
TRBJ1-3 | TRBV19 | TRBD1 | ATHQGGGNTIY
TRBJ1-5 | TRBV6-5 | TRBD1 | ASSPKQGWNQPQH
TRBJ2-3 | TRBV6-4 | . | ASSDSSITDTQY
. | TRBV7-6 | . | ASSLLPGRFYEQY
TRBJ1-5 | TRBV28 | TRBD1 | ATLPLTGTGGRQPQH
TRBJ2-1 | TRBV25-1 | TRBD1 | ASSVGTAGEQF
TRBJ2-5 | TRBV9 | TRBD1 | ASSVGDRDQETQY
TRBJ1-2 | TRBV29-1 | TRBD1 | SVPGQGEGYT
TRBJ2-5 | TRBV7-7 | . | ASSLFGGRGETQY
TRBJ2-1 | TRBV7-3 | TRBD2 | ASSSSGLASNEQF
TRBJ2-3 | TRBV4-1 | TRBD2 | ASSQDWTSGGTDTQY
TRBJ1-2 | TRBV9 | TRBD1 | ASSGDRGGYGYT